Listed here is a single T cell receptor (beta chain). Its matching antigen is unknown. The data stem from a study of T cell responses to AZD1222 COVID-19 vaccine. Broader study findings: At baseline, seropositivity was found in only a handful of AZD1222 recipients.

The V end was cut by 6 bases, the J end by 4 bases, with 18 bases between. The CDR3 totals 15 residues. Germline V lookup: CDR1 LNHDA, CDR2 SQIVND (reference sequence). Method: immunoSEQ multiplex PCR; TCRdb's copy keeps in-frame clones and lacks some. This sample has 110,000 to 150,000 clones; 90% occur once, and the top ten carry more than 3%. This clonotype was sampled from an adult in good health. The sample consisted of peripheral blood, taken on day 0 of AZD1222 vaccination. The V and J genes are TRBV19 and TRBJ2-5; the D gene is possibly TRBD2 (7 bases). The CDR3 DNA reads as TGTGCCAGTAGGTCCGAGGCGGGGGCCCCAGAGACCCAGTACTTC. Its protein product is CASRSEAGAPETQYF. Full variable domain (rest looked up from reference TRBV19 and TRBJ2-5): DGGITQSPKYLFRKEGQNVTLSCEQNLNHDAMYWYRQDPGQGLRLIYYSQIVNDFQKGDIAEGYSVSREKKESFPLTVTSAQKNPTAFYLCASRSEAGAPETQYFGPGTRLLVL.